This T cell receptor (beta chain) was sequenced for a study of blood T cell repertoires in COVID-19. Study summary: The cDNA or gDNA used as material had been derived from T cells, B-cell-depleted T cells, or PBMCs.

The data were produced by immunoSEQ multiplex PCR, yet TCRdb's version contains in-frame clones alone and is incomplete. The sample has around 100,000 clones, 85% to 90% seen once. Germline CDR1 reads MNHEY; CDR2 reads SVGEGT. This CDR3 is 19 amino acids long. Trimming cost V 6 bases and J 0 bases; bases outside gene matches: 12. This receptor was taken from a human donor in a cohort sampled during active COVID-19. This rearrangement joins TRBV6-2 or TRBV6-3 to TRBJ2-3, with TRBD2 matching 13 bases. Sequenced material: peripheral blood. This CDR3 is CASSPIWTSGGSSTDTQYF. The CDR3 nucleotides read TGTGCCAGCAGCCCTATCTGGACTAGCGGGGGCTCTAGCACAGATACGCAGTATTTT.